The 27 T cell receptor beta chains given below trace back to one sample, sequenced in a study of cytomegalovirus exposure and HLA in healthy donors. A multiplex PCR was run with 60 Vbeta primers and 13 Jbeta primers. Sequenced by immunoSEQ multiplex PCR; TCRdb stores in-frame clones only, minus some. Of over 150,000 clones listed, about 69% were seen once; the top ten hold 2.9%. The sequenced sample consisted of PBMCs. The receptor source for this set is a male donor in good health and CMV-seronegative.

The chain uses TRBV2 and TRBJ2-5, with D maybe TRBD1 (5 bases). V was clipped by 5 bases and J by 1 base, with 11 bases between them. The CDR3 totals 14 residues. CDR1 is SNHLY and CDR2 is FYNNEI in the germline V gene. In DNA, the CDR3 is TGTGCCAGCAGTCTCGCCGACAGCCAAGAGACCCAGTACTTC. This gives the protein CASSLADSQETQYF.

On this clone itself: A junction end diverges from the germline sequence, so it may reflect a read error. This same CDR3 is encoded by further DNA sequences in the sample. V usage is TRBV6-6 and J usage is TRBJ1-2; weak D call: TRBD1 (5 bases). The CDR3 spans 14 residues. CDR1 is MNHNY, CDR2 SVGAGI, per germline (reference sequence). The CDR3 is CASSYSPGRHGYTF. CDR3 DNA sequence: TGTGCCAGCAGTTACTCGCCAGGGAGGCATGGTTACACCTTC.

The genes are TRBV25-1 and TRBJ2-3; D unclear. Germline-derived CDR1 and CDR2 are MGHDK and SYGVNS. With 4 bases removed from V and 0 bases from J, the gap between germline ends came to 14 bases. CDR3 length: 16 residues. The chain's CDR3 is CASSGHHGSSTDTQYF. CDR3 nucleotide sequence: TGTGCCAGCAGTGGCCATCACGGGTCTAGCACAGATACGCAGTATTTT.

V and J are TRBV6-5 and TRBJ1-3; D uncertain. Trimming took 4 bases from V and 0 from J, leaving 7 bases between them. This CDR3 has 14 amino acids. The germline gives CDR1 MNHEY, CDR2 SVGAGI. The CDR3 loop is CASSSPSSGNTIYF. CDR3 nucleotides: TGTGCCAGCAGTTCCCCCAGCTCTGGAAACACCATATATTTT.

The chain is built from TRBV20-1 and TRBJ2-1; 7 nucleotides match TRBD2. The CDR3 totals 11 residues. Trimming removed 3 bases from V and 12 bases from J; junction bases left unmatched: 5. Per germline, CDR1 DFQATT and CDR2 SNEGSKA (reference sequence). The CDR3 sequence: CSASSGEGQFF. The CDR3 region has the DNA TGCAGTGCTAGCAGCGGGGAGGGGCAGTTCTTC.

The chain has TRBV19 and TRBJ1-3, with D possibly matching TRBD1 (5 bases). The V end lost 3 bases, the J end lost 2 bases, and 14 bases lay between the germline ends. Germline V lookup: CDR1 LNHDA, CDR2 SQIVND (reference sequence). CDR3 size: 16 residues. DNA for the CDR3: TGTGCCAGTAGTATGGGAGGGACCTACGCTGGAAACACCATATATTTT. Its protein is CASSMGGTYAGNTIYF. Based on the CDR3 plus reference TRBV19 and TRBJ1-3, the full variable domain is DGGITQSPKYLFRKEGQNVTLSCEQNLNHDAMYWYRQDPGQGLRLIYYSQIVNDFQKGDIAEGYSVSREKKESFPLTVTSAQKNPTAFYLCASSMGGTYAGNTIYFGEGSWLTVV.

The chain employs TRBV5-1 and TRBJ2-5, with 10 bases identical to TRBD1. The J call may be incorrect, as the DNA end agrees better with TRBJ2-7. The germline V gene encodes CDR1 SGHRS and CDR2 YFSETQ. The CDR3 totals 15 residues. In DNA, the CDR3 is TGCGCCAGCAGCCCCCGACAGGGGGCGGGGTACGAGCAGTACTTC. The encoded protein is CASSPRQGAGYEQYF.

The CDR3 reads CASSPDRGLVTQYF. CDR3 sequence (DNA): TGTGCCAGCAGCCCGGACAGGGGGCTTGTGACCCAGTACTTC. This chain connects TRBV6-5 to TRBJ2-5; 11 positions agree with TRBD1. V shed 6 bases and J 7 bases; nucleotides not matched to a gene: 7. The CDR3 is 14 residues long. CDR1 is MNHEY and CDR2 is SVGAGI in the germline V gene.

This chain links TRBV10-2 with TRBJ2-5; D not certain. The DNA end is more similar to TRBJ2-7, so the J call may be wrong. Germline V gene lookup returns CDR1 WSHSY and CDR2 SAAADI. This CDR3 contains 13 residues. CDR3 DNA sequence: TGCGCCAGCAGTGAGGAGATGAACTACGAGCAGTACTTC. Protein product: CASSEEMNYEQYF.

CDR3 loop: CASSDFRGLAQHF. The DNA of the CDR3 is TGTGCCAGCAGTGACTTCAGGGGTTTGGCCCAGCATTTT. The chain joins TRBV6-1 to TRBJ1-5; the D gene is possibly TRBD1 (6 bases). The CDR3 contains 13 residues. Trimming took 3 bases from V and 11 from J, leaving 14 bases between them. Germline V lookup: CDR1 MNHNS, CDR2 SASEGT.

This chain connects TRBV5-4 to TRBJ1-3; D is undetermined. In germline, CDR1 is SGHNT, CDR2 YYREEE (reference sequence). CDR3 length: 12 amino acids. Trimming pared 4 bases from V and 0 bases from J, leaving 2 bases between. Written as DNA, the CDR3 is TGTGCCAGCAGCCTCTCTGGAAACACCATATATTTT. This gives the protein CASSLSGNTIYF.

Concerning this clone: The sample has other DNA sequences that encode this CDR3 too. V usage is TRBV5-4 and J usage is TRBJ2-7, with no clear D. The ends were cut back, 3 bases at V and 0 bases at J, with 4 bases in the middle. The CDR3 is 12 residues long. Germline V CDR1 and CDR2: SGHNT, YYREEE (reference sequence). CDR3 residues: CASSSSSYEQYF. The CDR3, as DNA: TGTGCCAGCAGCTCCAGCTCCTACGAGCAGTACTTC.

V and J are TRBV2 and TRBJ2-3; 7 positions agree with TRBD2. V lost 4 bases and J lost 6; bases outside the gene matches: 7. The germline V gene has CDR1 SNHLY and CDR2 FYNNEI. The length of the CDR3 is 14 residues. The CDR3 DNA is TGTGCCAGCAGTGGTTTAGGGACTACGGATACGCAGTATTTT. Translation gives CASSGLGTTDTQYF.

The genes are TRBV7-6 and TRBJ2-3, with a weak D call TRBD2 (6 bases). The CDR3 has 15 amino acids. Germline CDR1 is SGHVS and CDR2 is FNYEAQ. V lost 6 bases and J 0 bases, leaving 13 bases between the germline ends. CDR3 DNA: TGTGCCAGCAGGTTCTCTAGCGAGAGCACAGATACGCAGTATTTT. Protein product: CASRFSSESTDTQYF.

The chain is built from TRBV7-2 and TRBJ1-1; D gene unclear. Germline V gives CDR1 SGHTA, CDR2 FQGNSA. V lost 6 bases to trimming and J lost 4 bases, with 15 bases between them. There are 14 residues in the CDR3. This CDR3 reads CASRRGPRGTEAFF. For the CDR3, the DNA is TGTGCCAGCAGAAGAGGGCCGAGAGGCACTGAAGCTTTCTTT.

This chain connects TRBV5-4 to TRBJ2-7; possibly TRBD2 for D (6 bases). CDR1 is SGHNT, CDR2 YYREEE, per germline (reference sequence). The CDR3 contains 15 residues. V was trimmed by 0 bases and J by 3 bases, leaving 13 bases between them. The CDR3 nucleotides are TGTGCCAGCAGCTTGGGGACTACCGCCAACTACGAGCAGTACTTC. Translated: CASSLGTTANYEQYF.

This clone was seen more than once but under ten times. The chain is built from TRBV28 and TRBJ2-7; 10 positions agree with TRBD2. Trimming took 7 bases from V and 2 from J; bases not matched to a gene: 8. Germline loops: CDR1 MDHEN, CDR2 SYDVKM. The CDR3 totals 15 residues. In DNA, the CDR3 is TGTGCCAGCACCCGGGAAGCGGGAGGGGCCTACGAGCAGTACTTC. Translating it yields CASTREAGGAYEQYF.

This clone was observed a handful of times. This chain joins TRBV16 and TRBJ1-4; 9 nucleotides line up with TRBD1. Germline CDR1 KGHSY, CDR2 FQNENV. V lost 4 bases and J lost 1; bases outside the gene matches: 7. The CDR3 loop spans 17 amino acids. CDR3 coding DNA: TGTGCCAGCAGCCTCACAGGGGGCGCGGAAACTAATGAAAAACTGTTTTTT. This encodes CASSLTGGAETNEKLFF.

The rearrangement links TRBV15 to TRBJ1-2; 10 nucleotides line up with TRBD1. CDR1 is LNHNV, CDR2 YYDKDF, per germline (reference sequence). The CDR3 contains 14 residues. V trimming: 3 bases; J trimming: 5 bases; junction bases outside the gene matches: 3. In DNA form, the CDR3 reads TGTGCCACCAGCAGGGGGACAGGGGAGTATGGCTACACCTTC. Its translation: CATSRGTGEYGYTF.

The chain uses TRBV5-1 and TRBJ1-5, with 7 bases that match TRBD1. The CDR3 spans 15 residues. The germline CDR1 and CDR2 sequences are SGHRS and YFSETQ. After removal of 3 bases from V and 4 bases from J, the junction contained 7 bases not matched to a gene. The CDR3 reads CASSSGTDFNQPQHF. The CDR3 DNA follows: TGCGCCAGCAGCTCCGGGACAGATTTTAATCAGCCCCAGCATTTT.

CDR3 sequence reads: CASSFSGNIYEQYF. The CDR3 coding sequence is TGTGCCAGCAGCTTTAGCGGGAATATCTACGAGCAGTACTTC. This rearrangement joins TRBV5-4 to TRBJ2-7; TRBD2 matches at 8 bases. Per the germline V gene, CDR1 is SGHNT and CDR2 is YYREEE (reference sequence). The CDR3 runs 14 residues. V was clipped by 2 bases and J by 3 bases; unmatched bases: 4.

The DNA for the CDR3 is TGCAGCGTTGAAGGTGCAGGGAGGTTCCGCTACGAGCAGTACTTC. Amino acids: CSVEGAGRFRYEQYF. The chain combines TRBV29-1 with TRBJ2-7, with D perhaps TRBD2 (6 bases). Germline loops: CDR1 SQVTM, CDR2 ANQGSEA. V shed 1 base and J shed 3 bases, with 16 bases lying between them. The CDR3 contains 15 residues.

The rearrangement joins TRBV5-4 to TRBJ2-7; D gene ambiguous. Germline CDR1 reads SGHNT; CDR2 reads YYREEE (reference sequence). Deletions cut 0 bases from V and 2 bases from J, with 12 bases between. The CDR3 is made up of 15 amino acids. The CDR3 spells CASSLERLVPYEQYF. The DNA for the CDR3 is TGTGCCAGCAGCTTGGAGAGGTTAGTTCCCTACGAGCAGTACTTC.

V gene TRBV7-2 combines with J gene TRBJ2-1, with a possible D match to TRBD2 (5 bases). The CDR3 sequence is 12 residues long. Germline V lookup: CDR1 SGHTA, CDR2 FQGNSA. Trimming left V 3 bases short and J 9 bases short, with 9 bases between. CDR3 in amino acids: CASSLAGVEQFF. CDR3 coding DNA: TGTGCCAGCAGCTTGGCCGGGGTTGAGCAGTTCTTC.

This sequence joins TRBV6-6 and TRBJ2-1, with 9 bases aligning to TRBD1. CDR1 MNHNY and CDR2 SVGAGI come from the germline V gene (reference sequence). After removal of 6 bases from V and 8 bases from J, the junction contained 2 bases not matched to a gene. This CDR3 contains 12 residues. CDR3 region: CASRHRGHEQFF. The CDR3 nucleotides are TGTGCCAGCAGACACAGGGGGCATGAGCAGTTCTTC.

In its sample, this clone was seen once. The rearrangement uses TRBV4-2 and TRBJ2-3; 8 bases are a match to TRBD2. The germline gives CDR1 LGHNA, CDR2 YNFKEQ. CDR3 length: 16 amino acids. Trimming at V came to 1 base and at J to 3 bases, leaving 6 bases not matched to a gene. The CDR3 region is CASSQGIAGQTDTQYF. The DNA of the CDR3 is TGTGCCAGCAGCCAAGGTATAGCGGGGCAAACAGATACGCAGTATTTT.

The V and J genes are TRBV29-1 and TRBJ2-1; no clear D gene. The germline CDR1 and CDR2 sequences are SQVTM and ANQGSEA. The CDR3 loop spans 13 amino acids. The ends were cut back, 0 bases at V and 5 bases at J, with 8 bases in the middle. CDR3 nucleotides: TGCAGCGTTGAAGATGATACAGACAATGAGCAGTTCTTC. The encoded protein is CSVEDDTDNEQFF.